The present TCR beta chain was sequenced within a study of T cell repertoires in cytomegalovirus infection. Points on this clonotype: Its antigen is unidentified.

Overall study results and limits: The ex vivo response was dominated by HLA-C-restricted CMV-specific TCR beta clonotypes. Carriers of CMV and the relevant HLA type were discriminated by public TCR beta frequency.

TCRdb re-called the reads with MiXCR, one entry per CDR3 protein. The sample gives 680,000 or so distinct CDR3 sequences, 35% to 45% of which show up once; roughly 2.8% is in the top ten. The CDR3 has 12 amino acids. Trimming took 6 bases from V and 7 from J, leaving 13 bases between them. The germline CDR1 and CDR2 sequences are MNHEY and SMNVEV (reference sequence). The chain joins TRBV27 to TRBJ2-7; D is perhaps TRBD1 (5 bases). The TCR was taken from a human donor in good health (CMV status not recorded). Some clones in this sample may be carry-over from other donors' samples. Source material: PBMCs. CDR3 bases: TGTGCCAGCAGACATGGGGCGGATGAGCAGTACTTC. It codes for CASRHGADEQYF.